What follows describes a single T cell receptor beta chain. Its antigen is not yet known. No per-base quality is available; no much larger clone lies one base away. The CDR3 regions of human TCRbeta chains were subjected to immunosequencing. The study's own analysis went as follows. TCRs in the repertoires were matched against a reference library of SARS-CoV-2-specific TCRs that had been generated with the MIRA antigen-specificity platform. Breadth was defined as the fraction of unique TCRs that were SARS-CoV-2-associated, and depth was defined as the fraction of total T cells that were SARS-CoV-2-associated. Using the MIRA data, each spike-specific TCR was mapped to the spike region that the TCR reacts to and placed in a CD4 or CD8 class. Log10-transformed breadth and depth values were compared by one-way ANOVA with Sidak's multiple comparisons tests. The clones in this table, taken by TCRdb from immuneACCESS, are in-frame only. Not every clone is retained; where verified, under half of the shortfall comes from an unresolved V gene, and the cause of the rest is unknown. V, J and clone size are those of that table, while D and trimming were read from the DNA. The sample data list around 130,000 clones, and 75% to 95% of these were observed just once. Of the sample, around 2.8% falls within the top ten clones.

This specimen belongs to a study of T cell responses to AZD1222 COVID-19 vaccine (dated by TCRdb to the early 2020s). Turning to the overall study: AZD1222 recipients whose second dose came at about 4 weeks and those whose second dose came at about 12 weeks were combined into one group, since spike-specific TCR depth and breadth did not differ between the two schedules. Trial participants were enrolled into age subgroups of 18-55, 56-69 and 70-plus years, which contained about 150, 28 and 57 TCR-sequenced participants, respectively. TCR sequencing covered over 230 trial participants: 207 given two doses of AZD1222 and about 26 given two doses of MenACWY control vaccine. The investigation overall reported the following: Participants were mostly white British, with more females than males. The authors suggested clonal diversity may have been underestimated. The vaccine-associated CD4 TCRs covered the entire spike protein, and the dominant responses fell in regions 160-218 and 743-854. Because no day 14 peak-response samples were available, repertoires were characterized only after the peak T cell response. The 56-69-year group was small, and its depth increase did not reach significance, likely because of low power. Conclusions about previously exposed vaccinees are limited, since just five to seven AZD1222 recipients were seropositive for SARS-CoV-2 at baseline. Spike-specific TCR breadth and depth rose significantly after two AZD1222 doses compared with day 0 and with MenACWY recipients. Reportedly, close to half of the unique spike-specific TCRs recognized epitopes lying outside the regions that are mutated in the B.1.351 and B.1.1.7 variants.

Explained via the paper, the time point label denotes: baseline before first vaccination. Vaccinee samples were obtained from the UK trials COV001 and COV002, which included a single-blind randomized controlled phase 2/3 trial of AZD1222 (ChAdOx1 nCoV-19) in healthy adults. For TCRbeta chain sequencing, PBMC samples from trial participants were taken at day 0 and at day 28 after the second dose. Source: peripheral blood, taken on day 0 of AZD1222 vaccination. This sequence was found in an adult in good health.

This receptor carries the CDR3 CASSSSGRGNTEAFF. The DNA sequence reads TGCGCCAGCAGCTCATCAGGACGGGGGAACACTGAAGCTTTCTTT. The V and J genes are TRBV5-1 and TRBJ1-1, with no confident D gene call. The germline ends are 13 bases apart after V is trimmed by 3 bases and J by 1 base. Inclusive of the bounding cysteine and phenylalanine, the CDR3 is 15 residues long. Only CDR3 DNA is held: 45 bases, read in frame from base 1. CDR1 SGHRS and CDR2 YFSETQ were looked up in the germline V gene.